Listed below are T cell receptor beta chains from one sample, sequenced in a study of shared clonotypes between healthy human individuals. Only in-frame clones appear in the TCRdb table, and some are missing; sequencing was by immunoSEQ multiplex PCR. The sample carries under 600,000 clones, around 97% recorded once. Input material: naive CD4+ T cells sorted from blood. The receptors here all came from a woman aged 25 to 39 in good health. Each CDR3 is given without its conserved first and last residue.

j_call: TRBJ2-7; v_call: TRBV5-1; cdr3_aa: ASSQAHEQY
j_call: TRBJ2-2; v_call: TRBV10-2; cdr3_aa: ASTTSGSLITNTGELF
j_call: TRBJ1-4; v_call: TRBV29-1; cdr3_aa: SAGGQGGEKLF
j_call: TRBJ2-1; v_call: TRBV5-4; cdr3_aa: ASSLDRGYEQF
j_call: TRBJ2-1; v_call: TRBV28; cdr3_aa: ASSLVELANEQF
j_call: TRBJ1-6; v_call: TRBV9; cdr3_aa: ASSVAGVNSPLH
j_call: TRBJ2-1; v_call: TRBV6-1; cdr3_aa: ASTRTRGEQF
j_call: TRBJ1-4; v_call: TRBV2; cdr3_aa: ASSDQTGGHEKLF
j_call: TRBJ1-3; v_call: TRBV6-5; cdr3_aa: ASSSRGGNTIY
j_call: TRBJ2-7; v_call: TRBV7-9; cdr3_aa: ASSLVTRAYEQY
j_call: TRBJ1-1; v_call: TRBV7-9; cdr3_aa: ASSLEGSTEAF
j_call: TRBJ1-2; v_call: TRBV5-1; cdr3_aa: ASSLGDRGLSHGYT
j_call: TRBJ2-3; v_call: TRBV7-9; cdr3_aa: ASSLAGLTMGTQY
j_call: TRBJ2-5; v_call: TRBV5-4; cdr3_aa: ASSTPTSGSLRQETQY
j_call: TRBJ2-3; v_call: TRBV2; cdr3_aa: ASSAITSTDTQY
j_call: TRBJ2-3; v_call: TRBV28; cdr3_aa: ASSGASDITDTQY
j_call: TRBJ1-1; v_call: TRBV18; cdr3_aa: ASSPTGETEAF
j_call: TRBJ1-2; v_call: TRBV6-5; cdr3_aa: ASSYSRWGGGYT
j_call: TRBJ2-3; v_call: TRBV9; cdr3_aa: ASSVAHGVSTDTQY
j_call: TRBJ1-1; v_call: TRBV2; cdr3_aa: ASRARGVNTEAF